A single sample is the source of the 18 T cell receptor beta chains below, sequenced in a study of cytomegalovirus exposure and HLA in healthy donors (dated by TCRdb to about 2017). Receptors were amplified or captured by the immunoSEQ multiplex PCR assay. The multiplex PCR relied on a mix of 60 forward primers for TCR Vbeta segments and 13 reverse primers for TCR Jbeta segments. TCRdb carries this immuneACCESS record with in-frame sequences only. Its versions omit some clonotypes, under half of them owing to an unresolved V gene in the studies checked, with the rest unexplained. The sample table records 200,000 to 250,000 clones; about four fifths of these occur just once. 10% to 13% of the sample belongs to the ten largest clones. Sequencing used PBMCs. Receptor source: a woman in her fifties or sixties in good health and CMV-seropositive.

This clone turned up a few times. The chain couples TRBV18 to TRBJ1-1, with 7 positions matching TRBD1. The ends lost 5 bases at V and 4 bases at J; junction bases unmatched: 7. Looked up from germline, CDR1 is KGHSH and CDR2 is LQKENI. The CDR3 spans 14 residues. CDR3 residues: CASSATGRLTEAFF. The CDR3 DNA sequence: TGTGCCAGCTCAGCGACAGGGAGACTCACTGAAGCTTTCTTT.

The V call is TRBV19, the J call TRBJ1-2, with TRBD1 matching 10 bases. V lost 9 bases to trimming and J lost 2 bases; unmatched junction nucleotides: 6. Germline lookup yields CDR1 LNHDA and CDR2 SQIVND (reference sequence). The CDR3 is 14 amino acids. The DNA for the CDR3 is TGTGCCAGCGAGGGACAGGGGAAAAACTATGGCTACACCTTC. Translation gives CASEGQGKNYGYTF.

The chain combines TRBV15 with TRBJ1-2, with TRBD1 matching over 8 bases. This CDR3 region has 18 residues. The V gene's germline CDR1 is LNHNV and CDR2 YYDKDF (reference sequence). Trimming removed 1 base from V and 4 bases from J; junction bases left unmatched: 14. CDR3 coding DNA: TGTGCCACCAGCAGAGGCCCCTCGGTAGGACAGGGCCTCTATGGCTACACCTTC. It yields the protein CATSRGPSVGQGLYGYTF.

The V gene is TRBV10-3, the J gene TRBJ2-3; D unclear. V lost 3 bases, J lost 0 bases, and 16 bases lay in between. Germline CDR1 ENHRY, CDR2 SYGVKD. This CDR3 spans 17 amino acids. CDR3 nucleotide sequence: TGTGCCATCAGTGACCCTCGGTGGGCCGCCAGCACAGATACGCAGTATTTT. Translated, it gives CAISDPRWAASTDTQYF.

The CDR3 protein is CASSLARGTDTQYF. CDR3 nucleotides: TGTGCCAGCAGCTTAGCTAGGGGAACAGATACGCAGTATTTT. The chain recombines TRBV11-2 with TRBJ2-3; a possible D gene is TRBD1 (5 bases). Trimming left V 1 base short and J 3 bases short, with 8 bases between. Germline CDR1 and CDR2: SGHAT and FQNNGV. The CDR3 consists of 14 residues.

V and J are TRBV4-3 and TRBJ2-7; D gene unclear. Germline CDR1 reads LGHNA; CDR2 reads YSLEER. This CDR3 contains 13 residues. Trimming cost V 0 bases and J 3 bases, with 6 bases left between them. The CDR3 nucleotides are TGCGCCAGCAGCCAAGAAGCTAGCTACGAGCAGTACTTC. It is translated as CASSQEASYEQYF.

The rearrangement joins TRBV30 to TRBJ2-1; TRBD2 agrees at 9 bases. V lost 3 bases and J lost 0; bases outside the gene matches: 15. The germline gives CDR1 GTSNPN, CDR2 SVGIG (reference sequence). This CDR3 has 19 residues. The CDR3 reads CAWRGDSGGRSSSYNEQFF. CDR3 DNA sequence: TGTGCCTGGAGAGGGGATAGCGGGGGCCGTTCTAGCTCCTACAATGAGCAGTTCTTC.

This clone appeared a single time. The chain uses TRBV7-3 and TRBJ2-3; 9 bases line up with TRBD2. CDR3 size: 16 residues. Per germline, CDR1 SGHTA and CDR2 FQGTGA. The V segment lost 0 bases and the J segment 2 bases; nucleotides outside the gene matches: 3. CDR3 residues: CASSLTGTSNTDTQYF. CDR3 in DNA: TGTGCCAGCAGCTTAACAGGGACTAGCAACACAGATACGCAGTATTTT.

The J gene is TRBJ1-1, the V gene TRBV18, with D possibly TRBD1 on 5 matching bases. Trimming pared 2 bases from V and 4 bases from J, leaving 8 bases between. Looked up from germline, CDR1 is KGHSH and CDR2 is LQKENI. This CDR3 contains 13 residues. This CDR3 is CASSPRGRTEAFF. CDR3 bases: TGTGCCAGCTCACCAAGGGGCCGCACTGAAGCTTTCTTT.

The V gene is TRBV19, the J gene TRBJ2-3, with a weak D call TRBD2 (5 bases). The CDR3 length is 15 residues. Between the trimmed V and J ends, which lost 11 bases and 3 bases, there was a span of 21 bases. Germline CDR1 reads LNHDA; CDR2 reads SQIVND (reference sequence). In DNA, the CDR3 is TGTGCCTACACGAATCCCTCCCCGGGGACAGATACGCAGTATTTT. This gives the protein CAYTNPSPGTDTQYF.

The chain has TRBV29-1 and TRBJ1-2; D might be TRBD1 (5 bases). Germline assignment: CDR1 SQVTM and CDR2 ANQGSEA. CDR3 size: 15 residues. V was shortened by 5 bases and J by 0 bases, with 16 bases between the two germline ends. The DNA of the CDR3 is TGCAGCGTTCGGATCAGCCGGGGGACTAACTATGGCTACACCTTC. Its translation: CSVRISRGTNYGYTF. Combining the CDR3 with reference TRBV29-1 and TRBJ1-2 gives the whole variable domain SAVISQKPSRDICQRGTSLTIQCQVDSQVTMMFWYRQQPGQSLTLIATANQGSEATYESGFVIDKFPISRPNLTFSTLTVSNMSPEDSSIYLCSVRISRGTNYGYTFGSGTRLTVV.

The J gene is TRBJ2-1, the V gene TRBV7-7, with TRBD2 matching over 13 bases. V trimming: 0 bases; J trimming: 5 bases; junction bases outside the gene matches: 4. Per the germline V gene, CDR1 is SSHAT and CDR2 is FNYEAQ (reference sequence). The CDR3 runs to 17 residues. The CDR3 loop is CASSLAKGLAGHNEQFF. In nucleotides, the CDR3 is TGTGCCAGCAGCTTAGCGAAGGGACTAGCGGGACACAATGAGCAGTTCTTC.

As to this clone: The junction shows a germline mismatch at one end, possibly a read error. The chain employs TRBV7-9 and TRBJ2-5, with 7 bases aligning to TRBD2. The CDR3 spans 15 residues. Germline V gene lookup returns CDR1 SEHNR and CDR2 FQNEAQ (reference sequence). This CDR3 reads CSSSFGPSGQETQYF. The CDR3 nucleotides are TGTTCCAGCAGCTTTGGGCCTAGCGGCCAAGAGACCCAGTACTTC.

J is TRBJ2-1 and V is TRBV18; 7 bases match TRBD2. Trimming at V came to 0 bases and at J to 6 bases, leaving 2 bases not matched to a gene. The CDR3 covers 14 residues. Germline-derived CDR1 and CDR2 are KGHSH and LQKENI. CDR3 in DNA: TGTGCCAGCTCACCACCGTGGGGGGGCAATGAGCAGTTCTTC. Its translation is CASSPPWGGNEQFF. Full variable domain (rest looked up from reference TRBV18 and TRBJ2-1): NAGVMQNPRHLVRRRGQEARLRCSPMKGHSHVYWYRQLPEEGLKFMVYLQKENIIDESGMPKERFSAEFPKEGPSILRIQQVVRGDSAAYFCASSPPWGGNEQFFGPGTRLTVL.

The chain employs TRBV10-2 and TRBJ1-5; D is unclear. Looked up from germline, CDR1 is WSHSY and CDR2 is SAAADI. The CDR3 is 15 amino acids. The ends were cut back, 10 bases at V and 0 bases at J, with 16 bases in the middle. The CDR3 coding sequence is TGCGCCATTCGCGGTCTTGTGAGTAGCAATCAGCCCCAGCATTTT. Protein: CAIRGLVSSNQPQHF.

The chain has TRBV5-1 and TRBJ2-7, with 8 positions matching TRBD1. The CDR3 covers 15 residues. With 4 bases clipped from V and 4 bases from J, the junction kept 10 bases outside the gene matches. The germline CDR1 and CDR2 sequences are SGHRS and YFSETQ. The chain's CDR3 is CASSLNRGRTYEQYF. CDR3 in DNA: TGCGCCAGCAGCCTGAACAGGGGGAGGACATACGAGCAGTACTTC.

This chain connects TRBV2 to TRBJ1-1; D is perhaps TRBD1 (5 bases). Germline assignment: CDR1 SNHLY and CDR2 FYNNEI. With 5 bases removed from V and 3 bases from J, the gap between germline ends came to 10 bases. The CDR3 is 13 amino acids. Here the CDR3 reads CASSISRDTEAFF. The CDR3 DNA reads TGTGCCAGCAGTATCTCCAGGGACACTGAAGCTTTCTTT.

As DNA, the CDR3 is TGTGCCAGCAGTTTCCCGACAGGGATCAGGACAGATACGCAGTATTTT. Protein product: CASSFPTGIRTDTQYF. The V call is TRBV28, the J call TRBJ2-3; 7 bases are a match to TRBD1. CDR1 MDHEN and CDR2 SYDVKM come from the germline V gene. J lost 3 bases, V lost 3 bases, and 9 bases had no gene match. CDR3 length: 16 amino acids.